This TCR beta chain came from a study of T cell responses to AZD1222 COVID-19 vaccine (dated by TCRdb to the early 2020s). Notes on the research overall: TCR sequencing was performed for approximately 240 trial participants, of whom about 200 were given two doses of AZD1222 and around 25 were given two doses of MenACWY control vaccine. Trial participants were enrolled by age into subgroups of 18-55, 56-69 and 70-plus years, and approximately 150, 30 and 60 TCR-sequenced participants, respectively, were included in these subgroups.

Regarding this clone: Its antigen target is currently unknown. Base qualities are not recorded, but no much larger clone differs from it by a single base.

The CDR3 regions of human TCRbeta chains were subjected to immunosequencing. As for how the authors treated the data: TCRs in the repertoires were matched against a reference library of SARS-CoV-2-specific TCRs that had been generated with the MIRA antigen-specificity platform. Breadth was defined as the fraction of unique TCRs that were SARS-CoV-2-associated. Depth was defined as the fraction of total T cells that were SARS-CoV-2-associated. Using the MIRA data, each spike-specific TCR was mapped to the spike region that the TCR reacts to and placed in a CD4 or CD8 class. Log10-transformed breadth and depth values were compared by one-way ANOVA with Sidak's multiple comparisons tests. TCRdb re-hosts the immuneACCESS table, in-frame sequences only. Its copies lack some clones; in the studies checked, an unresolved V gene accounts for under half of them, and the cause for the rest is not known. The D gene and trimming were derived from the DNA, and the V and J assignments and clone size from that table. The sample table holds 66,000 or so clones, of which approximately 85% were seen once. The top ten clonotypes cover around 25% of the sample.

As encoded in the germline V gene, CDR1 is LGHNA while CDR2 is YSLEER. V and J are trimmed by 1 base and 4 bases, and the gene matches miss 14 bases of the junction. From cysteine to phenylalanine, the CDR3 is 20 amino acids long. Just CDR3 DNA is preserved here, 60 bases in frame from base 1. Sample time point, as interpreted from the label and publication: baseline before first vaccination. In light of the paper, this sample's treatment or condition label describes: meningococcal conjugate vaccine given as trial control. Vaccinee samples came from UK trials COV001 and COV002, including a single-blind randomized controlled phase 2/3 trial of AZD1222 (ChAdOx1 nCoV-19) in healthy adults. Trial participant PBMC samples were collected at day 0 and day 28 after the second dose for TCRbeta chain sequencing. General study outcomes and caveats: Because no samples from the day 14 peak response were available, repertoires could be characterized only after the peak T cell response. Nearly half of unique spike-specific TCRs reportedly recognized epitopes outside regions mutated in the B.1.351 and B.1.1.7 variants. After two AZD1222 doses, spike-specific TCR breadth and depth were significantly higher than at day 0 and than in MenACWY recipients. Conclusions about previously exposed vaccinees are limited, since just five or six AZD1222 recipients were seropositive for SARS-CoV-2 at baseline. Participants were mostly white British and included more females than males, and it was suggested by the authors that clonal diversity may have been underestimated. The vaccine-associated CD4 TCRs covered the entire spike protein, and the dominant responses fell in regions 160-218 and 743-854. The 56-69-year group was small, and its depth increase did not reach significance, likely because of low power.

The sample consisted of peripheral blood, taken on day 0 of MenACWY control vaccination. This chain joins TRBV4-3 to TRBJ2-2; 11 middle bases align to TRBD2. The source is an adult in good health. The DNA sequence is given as TGCGCCAGCAGCCAAGTACTCCTCTTTAGCGGGGGGGCCGCCACCGGGGAGCTGTTTTTT. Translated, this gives CASSQVLLFSGGAATGELFF.